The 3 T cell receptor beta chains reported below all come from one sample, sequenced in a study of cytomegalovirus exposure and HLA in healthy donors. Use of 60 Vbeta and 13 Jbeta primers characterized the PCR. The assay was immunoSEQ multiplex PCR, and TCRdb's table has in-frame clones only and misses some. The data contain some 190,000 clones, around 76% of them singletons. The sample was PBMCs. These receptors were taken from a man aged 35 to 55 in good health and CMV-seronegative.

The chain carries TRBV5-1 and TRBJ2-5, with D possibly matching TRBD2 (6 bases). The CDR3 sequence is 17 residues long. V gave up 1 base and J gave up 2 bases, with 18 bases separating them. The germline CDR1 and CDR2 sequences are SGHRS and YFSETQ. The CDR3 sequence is CASSLMQGGFLQETQYF. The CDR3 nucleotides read TGCGCCAGCAGCTTGATGCAGGGAGGCTTCTTACAAGAGACCCAGTACTTC.

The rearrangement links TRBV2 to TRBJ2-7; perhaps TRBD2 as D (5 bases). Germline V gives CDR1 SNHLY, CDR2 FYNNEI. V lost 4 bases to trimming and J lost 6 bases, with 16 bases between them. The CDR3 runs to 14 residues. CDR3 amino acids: CASSVRELGGEQYF. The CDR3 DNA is TGTGCCAGCAGTGTGAGGGAGCTCGGTGGCGAGCAGTACTTC.

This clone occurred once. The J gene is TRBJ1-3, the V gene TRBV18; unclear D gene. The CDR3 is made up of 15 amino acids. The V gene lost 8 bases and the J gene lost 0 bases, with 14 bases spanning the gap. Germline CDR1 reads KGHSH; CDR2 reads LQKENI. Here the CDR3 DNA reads TGTGCCAGCCGAGCGGCAATCAGCTCTGGAAACACCATATATTTT. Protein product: CASRAAISSGNTIYF.